This passage covers 25 T cell receptor beta chains from one sample sequenced in a study of T cell responses to AZD1222 COVID-19 vaccine. The assay was immunoSEQ multiplex PCR, and TCRdb's table has in-frame clones only and misses some. The data contain about 120,000 clones, over 75% of them singletons. Material: peripheral blood, obtained 28 days after the second dose of the MenACWY control vaccine. The receptors stem from an adult who received the MenACWY meningococcal vaccine as a control.

Note on this clone: Other DNA sequences in this specimen translate into the identical CDR3. This rearrangement joins TRBV7-2 to TRBJ1-1, with D possibly TRBD1 on 6 matching bases. From germline, CDR1 is SGHTA and CDR2 FQGNSA. The CDR3 length is 13 residues. Trimming cost V 5 bases and J 2 bases, with 9 bases left between them. CDR3 DNA: TGTGCCAGCAGCCTGGACAGAAACACTGAAGCTTTCTTT. Its translation is CASSLDRNTEAFF.

V and J are TRBV20-1 and TRBJ2-5, with 15 bases identical to TRBD2. V lost 3 bases and J lost 5; bases outside the gene matches: 10. The CDR3 is made up of 17 amino acids. Germline lookup yields CDR1 DFQATT and CDR2 SNEGSKA (reference sequence). The CDR3 protein is CSASDRTSGRVEETQYF. DNA for the CDR3: TGCAGTGCTAGTGATCGGACTAGCGGGAGGGTAGAGGAGACCCAGTACTTC.

This sequence joins TRBV18 and TRBJ2-3, with D uncertain. CDR3 length: 13 residues. Germline values: CDR1 KGHSH, CDR2 LQKENI. V shed 2 bases and J shed 4 bases, with 7 bases lying between them. The CDR3 protein is CASSPRVADTQYF. The CDR3 nucleotides are TGTGCCAGCTCACCAAGGGTGGCAGATACGCAGTATTTT. Filled out from reference TRBV18 and TRBJ2-3, the complete variable domain reads NAGVMQNPRHLVRRRGQEARLRCSPMKGHSHVYWYRQLPEEGLKFMVYLQKENIIDESGMPKERFSAEFPKEGPSILRIQQVVRGDSAAYFCASSPRVADTQYFGPGTRLTVL.

The chain uses TRBV12-5 and TRBJ2-2; perhaps TRBD1 as D (6 bases). V lost 5 bases, J lost 5 bases, and 15 bases lay in between. The CDR3 consists of 15 residues. Germline V gene data show CDR1 as LGHNT and CDR2 as FRNRAP. The DNA for the CDR3 is TGTGCTAGTGGTCTCATGGGGGCGGGTACCGGGGAGCTGTTTTTT. Amino acid sequence: CASGLMGAGTGELFF. Combining the CDR3 with reference TRBV12-5 and TRBJ2-2 gives the whole variable domain DARVTQTPRHKVTEMGQEVTMRCQPILGHNTVFWYRQTMMQGLELLAYFRNRAPLDDSGMPKDRFSAEMPDATLATLKIQPSEPRDSAVYFCASGLMGAGTGELFFGEGSRLTVL.

This chain links TRBV11-2 with TRBJ2-2; D ambiguous. V dropped 6 bases and J dropped 4 bases, with 6 bases sitting between them. Per germline, CDR1 SGHAT and CDR2 FQNNGV. CDR3 length: 12 amino acids. CDR3 bases: TGTGCCAGCAGGGTTACCACCGGGGAGCTGTTTTTT. Translating it yields CASRVTTGELFF.

On this clone: Other DNA sequences in the same sample also yield this CDR3. The chain employs TRBV27 and TRBJ1-6, with D maybe TRBD1 (5 bases). The CDR3 sequence is 14 residues long. CDR1 and CDR2 from the germline V gene are MNHEY and SMNVEV (reference sequence). Trimming left V 3 bases short and J 7 bases short, with 10 bases between. CDR3 loop: CASSLGGLNSPLHF. The CDR3, as DNA: TGTGCCAGCAGTTTGGGGGGGTTGAATTCACCCCTCCACTTT.

The V and J genes are TRBV6-2 or TRBV6-3 and TRBJ1-1, with no clear D. V lost 4 bases and J 0 bases, leaving 3 bases between the germline ends. CDR1 is MNHEY, CDR2 SVGEGT, per germline. The CDR3 consists of 12 residues. CDR3 loop: CASSSMNTEAFF. In DNA form, the CDR3 reads TGTGCCAGCAGTTCCATGAACACTGAAGCTTTCTTT.

In its sample, this clone was seen a few times. The chain has TRBV5-1 and TRBJ1-1; D is unclear. Germline loops: CDR1 SGHRS, CDR2 YFSETQ. Between the trimmed V and J ends, which lost 4 bases and 2 bases, there was a span of 12 bases. The CDR3 loop spans 14 amino acids. CDR3 amino acids: CASSRLVGNTEAFF. In DNA form, the CDR3 reads TGCGCCAGCAGCCGTCTTGTGGGAAACACTGAAGCTTTCTTT. The variable domain in full, completed from reference TRBV5-1 and TRBJ1-1, reads KAGVTQTPRYLIKTRGQQVTLSCSPISGHRSVSWYQQTPGQGLQFLFEYFSETQRNKGNFPGRFSGRQFSNSRSEMNVSTLELGDSALYLCASSRLVGNTEAFFGQGTRLTVV.

The chain has TRBV24-1 and TRBJ2-5; 10 bases line up with TRBD1. The CDR3 runs 18 residues. The V gene end was trimmed by 4 bases and the J gene end by 5 bases; junction bases not matched to a gene: 15. Germline CDR1 KGHDR, CDR2 SFDVKD. DNA for the CDR3: TGTGCCACCAGTGACCCTAACCCGGGACAGGGGAGGGAGGAGACCCAGTACTTC. It is translated as CATSDPNPGQGREETQYF.

The chain joins TRBV19 to TRBJ2-3, with D unclear. The CDR3 length is 11 residues. V was clipped by 6 bases and J by 1 base, with 2 bases between them. Germline CDR1 reads LNHDA; CDR2 reads SQIVND (reference sequence). The CDR3 spells CASSRTDTQYF. CDR3 bases: TGTGCCAGTAGCCGCACAGATACGCAGTATTTT. Based on the CDR3 plus reference TRBV19 and TRBJ2-3, the full variable domain is DGGITQSPKYLFRKEGQNVTLSCEQNLNHDAMYWYRQDPGQGLRLIYYSQIVNDFQKGDIAEGYSVSREKKESFPLTVTSAQKNPTAFYLCASSRTDTQYFGPGTRLTVL.

The chain links TRBV18 to TRBJ1-3, with a possible D match to TRBD1 (6 bases). V was shortened by 3 bases and J by 0 bases, with 9 bases between the two germline ends. The length of the CDR3 is 15 residues. Germline values: CDR1 KGHSH, CDR2 LQKENI. This chain's CDR3 is CASSPQGNSGNTIYF. The CDR3 DNA is TGTGCCAGCTCACCTCAGGGGAACTCTGGAAACACCATATATTTT. Looking up the rest from reference TRBV18 and TRBJ1-3 gives the full variable domain: NAGVMQNPRHLVRRRGQEARLRCSPMKGHSHVYWYRQLPEEGLKFMVYLQKENIIDESGMPKERFSAEFPKEGPSILRIQQVVRGDSAAYFCASSPQGNSGNTIYFGEGSWLTVV.

The V gene is TRBV28, the J gene TRBJ1-5; D is unclear. Trimming cost V 8 bases and J 3 bases, with 14 bases left between them. CDR3 size: 14 residues. Germline V gene data show CDR1 as MDHEN and CDR2 as SYDVKM. The CDR3 sequence: CASRHDATNQPQHF. CDR3 nucleotides: TGTGCCAGCCGACATGACGCTACCAATCAGCCCCAGCATTTT.

V is TRBV28 and J is TRBJ1-2; TRBD1 is a possible D gene (6 bases). V gave up 5 bases and J gave up 2 bases, with 9 bases separating them. The CDR3 has 13 amino acids. CDR1 is MDHEN, CDR2 SYDVKM, per germline. The DNA for the CDR3 is TGTGCCAGCAGTAGGGACACAAACTATGGCTACACCTTC. Translating it yields CASSRDTNYGYTF.

V gene TRBV5-8 combines with J gene TRBJ1-5; D possibly corresponds to TRBD1 (5 bases). V was pared by 0 bases and J by 6 bases, with 10 bases between. Germline assignment: CDR1 SGHTS and CDR2 YDEGEE. The CDR3 has 14 residues. This chain's CDR3 is CASSLEGRGQPQHF. As DNA, the CDR3 is TGTGCCAGCAGCTTGGAGGGGAGAGGTCAGCCCCAGCATTTT.

V is TRBV28 and J is TRBJ2-1; D unresolved. CDR1 MDHEN and CDR2 SYDVKM come from the germline V gene. The length of the CDR3 is 16 residues. V dropped 9 bases and J dropped 0 bases, with 18 bases sitting between them. The CDR3 nucleotides are TGTGCCAGTTTGCCCGGTGTTGTGGGCTCCTACAATGAGCAGTTCTTC. Translating gives CASLPGVVGSYNEQFF. Full variable domain (rest looked up from reference TRBV28 and TRBJ2-1): DVKVTQSSRYLVKRTGEKVFLECVQDMDHENMFWYRQDPGLGLRLIYFSYDVKMKEKGDIPEGYSVSREKKERFSLILESASTNQTSMYLCASLPGVVGSYNEQFFGPGTRLTVL.

V is TRBV4-3 and J is TRBJ1-6; D is possibly TRBD1 (6 bases). The germline gives CDR1 LGHNA, CDR2 YSLEER. The CDR3 is 16 amino acids. The V gene lost 0 bases and the J gene lost 10 bases, with 16 bases spanning the gap. The CDR3 DNA follows: TGCGCCAGCAGCCAAGATCTAGGGGGACTCGGATCACCCCTCCACTTT. Translation: CASSQDLGGLGSPLHF.

The chain is built from TRBV11-2 and TRBJ2-3; D might be TRBD2 (7 bases). There are 16 residues in the CDR3. Trimming took 1 base from V and 0 from J, leaving 11 bases between them. Germline values: CDR1 SGHAT, CDR2 FQNNGV. The CDR3 DNA reads as TGTGCCAGCAGCTTAGCTGGGGGGGGCAGCACAGATACGCAGTATTTT. Protein sequence: CASSLAGGGSTDTQYF.

V and J are TRBV30 and TRBJ2-7; 11 bases agree with TRBD2. Germline V gene sequence: CDR1 GTSNPN, CDR2 SVGIG (reference sequence). This CDR3 region has 13 residues. The V gene end was trimmed by 3 bases and the J gene end by 3 bases; junction bases not matched to a gene: 1. Here the CDR3 reads CAWRLAGDYEQYF. Written as DNA, the CDR3 is TGTGCCTGGAGACTAGCGGGAGACTACGAGCAGTACTTC.

The CDR3: CASREGLAAFF. The CDR3 DNA reads TGTGCCAGCAGGGAGGGACTAGCCGCGTTCTTC. This chain uses TRBV2 with TRBJ2-1, with TRBD2 matching over 9 bases. Per germline, CDR1 SNHLY and CDR2 FYNNEI. The CDR3 contains 11 residues. V was clipped by 6 bases and J by 15 bases; unmatched bases: 6. Drawing the rest from reference TRBV2 and TRBJ2-1, the complete variable domain is EPEVTQTPSHQVTQMGQEVILRCVPISNHLYFYWYRQILGQKVEFLVSFYNNEISEKSEIFDDQFSVERPDGSNFTLKIRSTKLEDSAMYFCASREGLAAFFGPGTRLTVL.

J is TRBJ2-7 and V is TRBV6-5, with 7 bases identical to TRBD1. The CDR3 is made up of 15 amino acids. The trim removed 0 bases at V and 2 bases at J, leaving 4 bases unmatched. The germline V gene has CDR1 MNHEY and CDR2 SVGAGI. The CDR3 DNA reads TGTGCCAGCAGTTACTCTTCTAGGGGGCCCTACGAGCAGTACTTC. It is translated as CASSYSSRGPYEQYF.

V is TRBV27 and J is TRBJ1-1; D is uncertain. V lost 8 bases to trimming and J lost 0 bases, with 10 bases between them. CDR1 and CDR2 from the germline V gene are MNHEY and SMNVEV (reference sequence). The CDR3 runs to 13 residues. The CDR3 is CASRPRMNTEAFF. DNA of the CDR3: TGTGCCAGCCGCCCAAGGATGAACACTGAAGCTTTCTTT.

J is TRBJ2-5 and V is TRBV6-2 or TRBV6-3, with D maybe TRBD2 (5 bases). Germline CDR1 and CDR2: MNHEY and SVGEGT. The CDR3 loop spans 14 amino acids. The germline V and J ends were trimmed by 5 bases and 5 bases, with 15 bases remaining between them. CDR3: CASSTSRGSETQYF. CDR3 DNA: TGTGCCAGCAGTACCTCACGAGGGTCGGAGACCCAGTACTTC.

V is TRBV28 and J is TRBJ2-5; no clear D. Germline CDR1 reads MDHEN; CDR2 reads SYDVKM. The CDR3 has 12 residues. The germline V and J ends were trimmed by 6 bases and 4 bases, with 9 bases remaining between them. The DNA of the CDR3 is TGTGCCAGCAGCACACCTAGAGAGACCCAGTACTTC. Translated: CASSTPRETQYF.

The chain employs TRBV10-3 and TRBJ2-3; D perhaps matches TRBD1 (5 bases). CDR3 length: 15 residues. V gave up 3 bases and J gave up 0 bases, with 10 bases separating them. The germline CDR1 and CDR2 sequences are ENHRY and SYGVKD. The CDR3 DNA reads as TGTGCCATCAGTGATAGGTCAGGGAGCACAGATACGCAGTATTTT. Protein sequence: CAISDRSGSTDTQYF.

The V gene is TRBV6-4, the J gene TRBJ1-1; TRBD1 agrees at 8 bases. The germline V gene has CDR1 MRHNA and CDR2 SNTAGT. The V segment lost 6 bases and the J segment 1 base; nucleotides outside the gene matches: 4. The CDR3 runs 14 residues. This CDR3 is CASRGDRGNTEAFF. The DNA of the CDR3 is TGTGCCAGCAGGGGAGACAGGGGGAACACTGAAGCTTTCTTT.